One sample yielded the 3 T cell receptor beta chains listed below, sequenced in a study of T cells expressing NK-cell markers. From its re-call of the 5' RACE reads, TCRdb lists each CDR3 protein once, without DNA. The listing contains 450,000 to 600,000 distinct CDR3 sequences. Material for sequencing was blood T cells: a sorted CD56 or NKG2C T cell subset, CD4+ or CD8+ T cells, or bulk PBMC T cells (not recorded which). Source of these receptors: a young man in good health.

The chain couples TRBV20-1 to TRBJ1-4. The CDR3 has 15 amino acids. From germline, CDR1 is DFQATT and CDR2 SNEGSKA (reference sequence). The CDR3: CSARDLRSSNEKLFF.

This chain uses TRBV5-5 with TRBJ2-2; TCRdb names TRBD1, which stays unverified in the absence of DNA. CDR3 size: 15 residues. CDR1 is SGHKS, CDR2 YYEKEE, per germline (reference sequence). The CDR3 spells CASSYSGGSTGELFF.

This chain's CDR3 is CSVELGQQNTEAFF. The chain couples TRBV29-1 to TRBJ1-1. Germline loops: CDR1 SQVTM, CDR2 ANQGSEA. The CDR3 has 14 residues.